This TCR beta chain is drawn from a study of blood T cell repertoires in COVID-19. In the study overall: The United States, Italy and Spain supplied acute and convalescent COVID-19 samples. The analysed material was cDNA or gDNA that came from T cells, B-cell-depleted T cells, or PBMCs.

This clone was found once. Trimming at V came to 1 base and at J to 3 bases, leaving 3 bases not matched to a gene. Germline CDR1 is KGHSH and CDR2 is LQKENI. The CDR3 sequence is 15 residues long. Per the study methods: Reference gene primer amplification yielded estimated nucleated cell counts. Libraries were prepared by immunoSEQ multiplex PCR; TCRdb keeps only in-frame clonotypes and omits some of them. V, J and clone size derive from that table, while D and trimming were established from the DNA sequence. The sample gives 100,000 or so clones, approximately 89% of which show up once; approximately 2.2% is in the top ten.

The rearrangement joins TRBV18 to TRBJ1-5, with 7 bases identical to TRBD1. Sequenced material: peripheral blood. The receptor was derived from a human donor with active COVID-19. The donor label of this sample is uncertain. The CDR3 spells CASSPQGAINQPQHF. The CDR3 DNA is TGTGCCAGCTCACCACAGGGGGCCATCAATCAGCCCCAGCATTTT.